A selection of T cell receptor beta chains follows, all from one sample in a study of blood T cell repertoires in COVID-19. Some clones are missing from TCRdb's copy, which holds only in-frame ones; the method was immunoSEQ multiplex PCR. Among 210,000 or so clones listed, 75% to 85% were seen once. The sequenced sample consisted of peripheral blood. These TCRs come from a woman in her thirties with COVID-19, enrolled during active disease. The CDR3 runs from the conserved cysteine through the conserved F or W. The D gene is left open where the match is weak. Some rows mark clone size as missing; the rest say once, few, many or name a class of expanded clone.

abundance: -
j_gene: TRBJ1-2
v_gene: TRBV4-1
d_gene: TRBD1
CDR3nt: TGCGCCAGCAGCCTCGGACAGGGAGAATCATATGGCTACACCTTC
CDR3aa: CASSLGQGESYGYTF

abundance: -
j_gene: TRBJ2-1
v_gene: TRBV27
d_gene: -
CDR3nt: TGTGCCAGCAGTTTACTACCGGCCGAGGACAATTCCTACAATGAGCAGTTCTTC
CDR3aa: CASSLLPAEDNSYNEQFF

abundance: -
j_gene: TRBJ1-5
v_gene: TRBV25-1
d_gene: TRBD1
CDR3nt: TGTGCCAGCAGTGATCGGGACAGCCTTAATAGCAATCAGCCCCAGCATTTT
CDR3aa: CASSDRDSLNSNQPQHF

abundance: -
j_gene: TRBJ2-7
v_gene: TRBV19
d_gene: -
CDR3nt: TGTGCCAGTAGTATGTATGGAACAGTCTACGAGCAGTACTTC
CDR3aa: CASSMYGTVYEQYF

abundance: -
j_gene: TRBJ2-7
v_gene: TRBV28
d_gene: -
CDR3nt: TGTGCCAGCAGTTTACCCAACGAGCAGTACTTC
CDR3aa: CASSLPNEQYF

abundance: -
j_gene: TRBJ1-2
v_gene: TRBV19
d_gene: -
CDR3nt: TGTGCCAGTAGTAAGTCAGGGGAAACCAACTATGGCTACACCTTC
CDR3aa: CASSKSGETNYGYTF

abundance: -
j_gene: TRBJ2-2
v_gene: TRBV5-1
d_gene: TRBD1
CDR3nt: TGCGCCAGCAGCTTGCGGGGACAGGGGGCTGCCGGGGAGCTGTTTTTT
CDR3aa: CASSLRGQGAAGELFF

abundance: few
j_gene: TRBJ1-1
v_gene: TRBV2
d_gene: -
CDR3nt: TGTGCCAGCAGGAGAGGGGGTACCACTGAAGCTTTCTTT
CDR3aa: CASRRGGTTEAFF

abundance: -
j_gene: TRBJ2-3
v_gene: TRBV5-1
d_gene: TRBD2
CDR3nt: TGCGCCAGCAGCTTGAGTTCGGGAGGCAGGGATACGCAGTATTTT
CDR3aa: CASSLSSGGRDTQYF

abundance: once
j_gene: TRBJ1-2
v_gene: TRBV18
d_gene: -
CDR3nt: TGTGCCAGCTCATCCGGGGTTGATTATGGCTACACCTTC
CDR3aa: CASSSGVDYGYTF

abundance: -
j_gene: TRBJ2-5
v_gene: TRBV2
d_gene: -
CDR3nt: TGTGCCAGCAGTGAAGGGCGTGCCGGGAGACAAGAGACCCAGTACTTC
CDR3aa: CASSEGRAGRQETQYF

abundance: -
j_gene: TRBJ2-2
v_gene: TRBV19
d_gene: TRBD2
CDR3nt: TGTGCCAGTAGTATGGGACTAGCGGGGAACACCGGGGAGCTGTTTTTT
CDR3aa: CASSMGLAGNTGELFF

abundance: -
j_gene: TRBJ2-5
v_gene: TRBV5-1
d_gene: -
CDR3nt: TGCGCCAGCAGCTATTCAGGGGTAGAGACCCAGTACTTC
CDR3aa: CASSYSGVETQYF

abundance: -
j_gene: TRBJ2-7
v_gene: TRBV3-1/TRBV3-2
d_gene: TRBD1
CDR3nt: TGTGCCAGCAGCCAAGCAGGGGGATCGGTTGAGCAGTACTTC
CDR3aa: CASSQAGGSVEQYF

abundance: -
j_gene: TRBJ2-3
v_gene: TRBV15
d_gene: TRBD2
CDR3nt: TGTGCCACCAGCAGTCAACTAGCGGGGGATACGCAGTATTTT
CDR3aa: CATSSQLAGDTQYF

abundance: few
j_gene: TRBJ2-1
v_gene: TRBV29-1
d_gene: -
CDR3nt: TGCAGCGTCTTCGGACAGACATACAATGAGCAGTTCTTC
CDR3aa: CSVFGQTYNEQFF